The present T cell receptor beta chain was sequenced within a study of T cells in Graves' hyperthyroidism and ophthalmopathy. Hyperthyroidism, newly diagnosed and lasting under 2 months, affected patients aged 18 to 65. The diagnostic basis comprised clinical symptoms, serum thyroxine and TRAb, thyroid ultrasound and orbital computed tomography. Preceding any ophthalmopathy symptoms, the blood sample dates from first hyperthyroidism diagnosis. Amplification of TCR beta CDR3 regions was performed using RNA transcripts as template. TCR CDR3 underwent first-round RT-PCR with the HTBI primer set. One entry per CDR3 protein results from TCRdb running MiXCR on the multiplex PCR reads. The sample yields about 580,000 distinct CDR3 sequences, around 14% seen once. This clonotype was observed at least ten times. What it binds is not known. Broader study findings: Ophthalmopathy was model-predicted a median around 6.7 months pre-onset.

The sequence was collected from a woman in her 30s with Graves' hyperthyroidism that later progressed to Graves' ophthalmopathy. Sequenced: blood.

The CDR3 DNA reads TGTGCCATCAGTGAGGCGCCAGGGGAGCACACCGGGGAGCTGTTTTTT. It codes for CAISEAPGEHTGELFF. The chain combines TRBV10-3 with TRBJ2-2; the D gene is possibly TRBD1 (6 bases). The CDR3 sequence is 16 residues long. Germline-derived CDR1 and CDR2 are ENHRY and SYGVKD. V was trimmed by 2 bases and J by 3 bases, leaving 13 bases between them.